One T cell receptor (beta chain) is described in this entry. The target antigen is unknown. In making TCR beta libraries, quantitative 5'-RACE with molecular barcodes was used. TCRdb independently ran MiXCR on the 5' RACE reads; one entry per CDR3 protein. The table has about 500,000 distinct CDR3 sequences, about 13% seen once. The sample belongs to a study of CD8 T cells in ankylosing spondylitis. Study findings and constraints: A TCR beta motif of eight highly homologous variants appeared characteristic of ankylosing spondylitis blood. Disease-associated clonotypes exhibited CD8+ identity and were relatively infrequent in peripheral blood. Researchers reportedly found disease-linked clones significantly enriched in matched ankylosing spondylitis synovial fluid.

The CDR3 loop spans 15 amino acids. From germline, CDR1 is SEHNR and CDR2 FQNEAQ (reference sequence). The J segment lost 5 bases and the V segment lost 5 bases, leaving 7 bases of the junction unmatched. This clonotype originated in a male donor with ankylosing spondylitis. The chain carries TRBV7-9 and TRBJ2-1; the match to TRBD1 covers 9 bases. Sequencing used blood, either unsorted or a sorted T cell fraction (not recorded which). The CDR3 loop is CASSNGQGYDNEQFF. Written as DNA, the CDR3 is TGTGCCAGCAGCAACGGACAGGGGTACGACAATGAGCAGTTCTTC.